Presented here are 19 T cell receptor beta chains from one specimen sequenced in a study of OX40 agonist ivuxolimab in advanced cancers. Profiled with immunoSEQ multiplex PCR; TCRdb holds only in-frame clones, not every one. Of tens of thousands of clones in the sample, 84% were seen once. The sample here was CD4+ or CD8+ T cells sorted from blood, taken in a trial of the OX40 agonist ivuxolimab. The receptors derive from an adult with an advanced solid tumor such as melanoma, head and neck, liver or kidney cancer.

This sequence joins TRBV19 and TRBJ2-1; possible D gene TRBD2, 6 bases. The CDR3 extends over 13 amino acids. Trimming left V 11 bases short and J 8 bases short, with 19 bases between. CDR1 is LNHDA, CDR2 SQIVND, per germline (reference sequence). CDR3 region: CASGGGVVYEQFF. The CDR3 nucleotides are TGTGCCTCAGGTGGCGGGGTGGTCTATGAGCAGTTCTTC.

The J gene is TRBJ2-7, the V gene TRBV25-1; no clear D gene. Germline V lookup: CDR1 MGHDK, CDR2 SYGVNS. The CDR3 is made up of 14 amino acids. V dropped 3 bases and J dropped 4 bases, with 13 bases sitting between them. CDR3: CASSDRTVGYEQYF. DNA for the CDR3: TGTGCCAGCAGTGACCGGACCGTTGGGTACGAGCAGTACTTC.

The gene calls are TRBV25-1 and TRBJ2-2; 11 bases match TRBD2. The germline gives CDR1 MGHDK, CDR2 SYGVNS. With V trimmed by 5 bases and J by 9 bases, 2 bases remained unmatched. The CDR3 length is 13 residues. CDR3 nucleotide sequence: TGTGCCAGCAGTCTAGCGGGAGGTAGGGAGCTGTTTTTT. It is translated as CASSLAGGRELFF.

CDR3 region: CASSLGPKSGNSPLHF. CDR3 in DNA: TGTGCCAGCAGCTTAGGGCCGAAAAGCGGTAATTCACCCCTCCACTTT. This chain joins TRBV7-3 and TRBJ1-6, with D uncertain. With 2 bases removed from V and 6 bases from J, the gap between germline ends came to 14 bases. This CDR3 contains 16 residues. The germline CDR1 and CDR2 sequences are SGHTA and FQGTGA.

This chain uses TRBV2 with TRBJ1-5; a weak D match, TRBD1 (6 bases). Germline CDR1 reads SNHLY; CDR2 reads FYNNEI. V was shortened by 7 bases and J by 7 bases, with 17 bases between the two germline ends. The CDR3 runs 14 residues. The CDR3 sequence is CASMGQGAPQPQHF. Written as DNA, the CDR3 is TGTGCCAGCATGGGACAAGGGGCTCCCCAGCCCCAGCATTTT.

The rearrangement uses TRBV6-6 and TRBJ2-5, with D possibly TRBD1 on 6 matching bases. V was pared by 10 bases and J by 5 bases, with 11 bases between. CDR1 and CDR2 (germline): MNHNY, SVGAGI (reference sequence). This CDR3 region has 11 residues. CDR3 nucleotide sequence: TGTGCCACATTCCAGGGGGAGACCCAGTACTTC. This codes for CATFQGETQYF.

DNA of the CDR3: TGTGCCAGCAGTTTTGACAACGGCAACTATGGCTACACCTTC. It encodes CASSFDNGNYGYTF. The gene calls are TRBV28 and TRBJ1-2; no clear D gene. Germline-derived CDR1 and CDR2 are MDHEN and SYDVKM. This CDR3 contains 14 residues. V was trimmed by 3 bases and J by 2 bases, leaving 10 bases between them.

The J gene is TRBJ2-2, the V gene TRBV4-1; 8 bases are shared with TRBD1. CDR1 is MGHRA, CDR2 YSYEKL, per germline. The CDR3 has 15 residues. The V segment lost 3 bases and the J segment 4 bases; nucleotides outside the gene matches: 4. The DNA for the CDR3 is TGCGCCAGCAGCCAGGCAGGGGGCCGCACCGGGGAGCTGTTTTTT. Translation gives CASSQAGGRTGELFF.

This clone was seen once. This chain connects TRBV7-3 to TRBJ2-1; TRBD2 agrees at 11 bases. Germline CDR1 is SGHTA and CDR2 is FQGTGA. The CDR3 contains 15 residues. Unmatched junction bases numbered 6, after V lost 5 bases and J lost 6 bases. Here the CDR3 DNA reads TGTGCCAGCAGCAAACTAGCGGGAGTTTCCAATGAGCAGTTCTTC. Amino acid sequence: CASSKLAGVSNEQFF.

The rearrangement links TRBV6-6 to TRBJ2-5; D possibly corresponds to TRBD2 (6 bases). The V end lost 7 bases, the J end lost 7 bases, and 10 bases lay between the germline ends. CDR1 MNHNY and CDR2 SVGAGI come from the germline V gene (reference sequence). The CDR3 length is 11 residues. DNA for the CDR3: TGTGCCAGCACGGGGGAGTGGACCCAGTACTTC. Encoded protein: CASTGEWTQYF.

In DNA form, the CDR3 reads TGTGCCTGGAGTGTACTAGTGGGGTCTTCTGAACTGTTTTTT. Its protein product is CAWSVLVGSSELFF. The chain recombines TRBV30 with TRBJ1-4; D unresolved. Trimming shortened V by 0 bases and J by 12 bases, and 17 bases separated the two germline ends. The CDR3 runs 14 residues. Germline V gives CDR1 GTSNPN, CDR2 SVGIG (reference sequence). The entire variable domain, with the rest obtained from reference TRBV30 and TRBJ1-4, is as follows: SQTIHQWPATLVQPVGSPLSLECTVEGTSNPNLYWYRQAAGRGLQLLFYSVGIGQISSEVPQNLSASRPQDRQFILSSKKLLLSDSGFYLCAWSVLVGSSELFFGSGTQLSVL.

This chain links TRBV4-1 with TRBJ1-2, with a tentative D call TRBD1 (5 bases). Trimming took 10 bases from V and 2 from J, leaving 17 bases between them. Germline values: CDR1 MGHRA, CDR2 YSYEKL. The CDR3 is 14 residues long. The CDR3 region has the DNA TGCGCCACCCGGCCCCAGGACAACAACTATGGCTACACCTTC. Amino acid sequence: CATRPQDNNYGYTF.

The table lists this clone with a count of one. A junction end diverges from the germline sequence, so it may reflect a read error. J is TRBJ1-5 and V is TRBV5-1; D is ambiguous. The CDR3 totals 12 residues. In germline, CDR1 is SGHRS, CDR2 YFSETQ. The CDR3 nucleotides read TGTGCCAGCAGCTTGGGTGATCAGCCCCAGCATTTT. Protein product: CASSLGDQPQHF.

This clone was counted a single time. V gene TRBV7-3 combines with J gene TRBJ1-1, with no clear D. This CDR3 has 15 amino acids. The germline V and J ends were trimmed by 4 bases and 4 bases, with 16 bases remaining between them. Germline V gene data show CDR1 as SGHTA and CDR2 as FQGTGA. CDR3: CASSSRVGRSTEAFF. CDR3 sequence (DNA): TGTGCCAGCAGCTCGAGGGTTGGAAGGAGCACTGAAGCTTTCTTT.

The rearrangement uses TRBV28 and TRBJ1-5; D is perhaps TRBD1 (5 bases). V lost 1 base and J lost 7, with 11 bases in between. Germline CDR1 and CDR2: MDHEN and SYDVKM. The CDR3 contains 14 residues. The CDR3 region is CASSLFSGYQPQHF. CDR3 DNA: TGTGCCAGCAGTTTATTTTCAGGGTACCAGCCCCAGCATTTT.

The chain carries TRBV25-1 and TRBJ1-2; no clear D. Trimming cost V 0 bases and J 8 bases, with 10 bases left between them. CDR1 MGHDK and CDR2 SYGVNS come from the germline V gene. There are 13 residues in the CDR3. The CDR3 loop reads CASSEYALEGYTF. The CDR3 DNA follows: TGTGCCAGCAGTGAATACGCCTTGGAGGGCTACACCTTC.

This chain joins TRBV27 and TRBJ2-5; D is ambiguous. Per germline, CDR1 MNHEY and CDR2 SMNVEV (reference sequence). This CDR3 contains 13 residues. Trimming pared 1 base from V and 2 bases from J, leaving 5 bases between. The DNA of the CDR3 is TGTGCCAGCAGTTTATGGTCGCAAGAGACCCAGTACTTC. Residues: CASSLWSQETQYF.

The V and J genes are TRBV9 and TRBJ1-2; TRBD1 agrees at 9 bases. The CDR3 loop spans 16 amino acids. Germline V gene data show CDR1 as SGDLS and CDR2 as YYNGEE. After removal of 1 base from V and 5 bases from J, the junction contained 9 bases not matched to a gene. In nucleotides, the CDR3 is TGTGCCAGCAGCGTAACAGGGGGCCCGACCCTATATGGCTACACCTTC. Translated: CASSVTGGPTLYGYTF.

V gene TRBV5-6 combines with J gene TRBJ1-1; 7 bases are a match to TRBD1. V lost 0 bases to trimming and J lost 4 bases; unmatched junction nucleotides: 6. Germline V lookup: CDR1 SGHDT, CDR2 YYEEEE. This CDR3 is built from 15 residues. The DNA of the CDR3 is TGTGCCAGCAGCTTGGACAGGGGTTGGGGCACTGAAGCTTTCTTT. This encodes CASSLDRGWGTEAFF.